This T cell receptor (beta chain) was documented in a study of T cell changes during pregnancy in multiple sclerosis. V dropped 8 bases and J dropped 8; count of bases not matched to a gene: 8. The germline V gene has CDR1 LNHDA and CDR2 SQIVND (reference sequence). The CDR3 runs to 13 residues. Using immunoSEQ multiplex PCR, the repertoire was profiled, and TCRdb retains in-frame clones only, with some absent. Of 65,000 to 85,000 clones listed, around 90% are singletons. The input for sequencing was CD4+ T cells from peripheral blood mononuclear cells, taken after pregnancy. The receptor was derived from a female donor with multiple sclerosis, enrolled in a pregnancy study. The V call is TRBV19, the J call TRBJ2-2, with TRBD1 identical over 7 bases. The CDR3 DNA reads TGTGCCAGTCAGACAGGGTTTACTGGGGAGCTGTTTTTT. Translating it yields CASQTGFTGELFF.